This T cell receptor beta chain was documented in a study of T cells after yellow fever vaccination. CDR3 size: 15 residues. The germline gives CDR1 SGHTA, CDR2 FQGNSA. The V segment lost 8 bases and the J segment 9 bases; nucleotides outside the gene matches: 12. Details on this clonotype: Its antigen remains unidentified.

Synthesis of TCR cDNA relied on 5'RACE template switching, which attached a universal primer site and UMIs. TCRdb re-derived calls from the 5' RACE reads in MiXCR, one entry per CDR3 protein. Counted here are around 600,000 distinct CDR3 sequences, 9% to 15% occurring once; the ten biggest clones make up about 16%. Study conclusions and caveats: Abundant clonotypes from the bulk population could get into FACS-sorted repertoires as contaminants. Clonotype sharing between CD4 and CD8 compartments was small.

The TCR was taken from a man aged 25 to 40 who received the YFV17D yellow fever vaccine. The chain employs TRBV7-2 and TRBJ2-1; 11 nucleotides agree with TRBD2. The sequences come from PBMCs, collected on the day of the yellow fever booster vaccination. The CDR3 here is CASSRELAGGGEQFF. The CDR3 DNA sequence: TGTGCCAGCTCGCGAGAGCTAGCGGGAGGAGGTGAGCAGTTCTTC.